A selection of T cell receptor beta chains follows, all from one sample in a study of vaccination effects on CD4 cells after COVID-19. TCRdb's table, derived via immunoSEQ multiplex PCR, lists solely in-frame clones and lacks some. The sample contains 20,000 to 30,000 clones, about 76% of which appear only once. No antigen has been identified for these receptors. The sample consisted of CD4+ T cells from PBMCs cultured with HCoV-NL63 spike peptides, taken before COVID-19 vaccination. All receptors come from a human donor who had a prior SARS-CoV-2 infection. Each CDR3 is given with its conserved first and last residue. The D gene is left open where the match is weak. Where a row states a size, it is once, few, many or the class of an expanded clone; other rows omit it.

v_gene: TRBV12-3/TRBV12-4
abundance: NA
j_gene: TRBJ2-4
d_gene: NA
CDR3nt: TGTGCCAGCAGTTTCTCCCTCAATCAAATTCAGTACTTC
CDR3aa: CASSFSLNQIQYF

v_gene: TRBV10-3
abundance: few
j_gene: TRBJ2-2
d_gene: NA
CDR3nt: TGTGCCATCCTGAGCACCATAACGGGGACCGGGGAGCTGTTTTTT
CDR3aa: CAILSTITGTGELFF

v_gene: TRBV18
abundance: NA
j_gene: TRBJ2-5
d_gene: NA
CDR3nt: TGTGCCAGCTCAGAAGGGACCCTCGGGGCAGAGACCCAGTACTTC
CDR3aa: CASSEGTLGAETQYF

v_gene: TRBV6-5
abundance: NA
j_gene: TRBJ2-3
d_gene: NA
CDR3nt: TGTGCCAGCACTTACCCGGGCACAGATACGCAGTATTTT
CDR3aa: CASTYPGTDTQYF

v_gene: TRBV18
abundance: NA
j_gene: TRBJ1-2
d_gene: TRBD1
CDR3nt: TGTGCCAGCTCGCCGGGACAGGGAGATGGCTACACCTTC
CDR3aa: CASSPGQGDGYTF

v_gene: TRBV2
abundance: NA
j_gene: TRBJ2-3
d_gene: NA
CDR3nt: TGTGCCAGCAGTAAGGACAGTTATAGAGATACGCAGTATTTT
CDR3aa: CASSKDSYRDTQYF

v_gene: TRBV5-4
abundance: NA
j_gene: TRBJ2-5
d_gene: NA
CDR3nt: TGTGCCAGCAGCTTGTCGGGACGACAAGAGACCCAGTACTTC
CDR3aa: CASSLSGRQETQYF

v_gene: TRBV5-1
abundance: NA
j_gene: TRBJ1-1
d_gene: NA
CDR3nt: TGCGCCAGCAGCCCGGGGGCATCTAACACTGAAGCTTTCTTT
CDR3aa: CASSPGASNTEAFF

v_gene: TRBV7-3
abundance: NA
j_gene: TRBJ2-1
d_gene: NA
CDR3nt: TGTGCCAGCAGCCTACTGGGCAGGGCCGCGTACAATGAGCAGTTCTTC
CDR3aa: CASSLLGRAAYNEQFF

v_gene: TRBV5-4
abundance: NA
j_gene: TRBJ2-3
d_gene: NA
CDR3nt: TGTGCCCTCCGGGCTGGGGCTAGCCCAGATACGCAGTATTTT
CDR3aa: CALRAGASPDTQYF

v_gene: TRBV9
abundance: NA
j_gene: TRBJ2-3
d_gene: NA
CDR3nt: TGTGCCATCCCGGGGGACGGCTTCACAGATACGCAGTATTTT
CDR3aa: CAIPGDGFTDTQYF

v_gene: TRBV7-2
abundance: NA
j_gene: TRBJ2-5
d_gene: NA
CDR3nt: TGTGCCAGCAGCCCAAGATCGAAAGCCGAGACCCAGTACTTC
CDR3aa: CASSPRSKAETQYF

v_gene: TRBV27
abundance: once
j_gene: TRBJ2-3
d_gene: NA
CDR3nt: TGTGCCAGCACCGACACGAACACAGATACGCAGTATTTT
CDR3aa: CASTDTNTDTQYF

v_gene: TRBV5-1
abundance: once
j_gene: TRBJ2-3
d_gene: TRBD2
CDR3nt: TGCGCCAGCAGCTCCGCCCTAGCGGGGTATAGGGCACAAGATACGCAGTATTTT
CDR3aa: CASSSALAGYRAQDTQYF

v_gene: TRBV5-4
abundance: few
j_gene: TRBJ1-5
d_gene: NA
CDR3nt: TGTGCCAGCAGCTTGAACGGCTTAAATCAGCCCCAGCATTTT
CDR3aa: CASSLNGLNQPQHF

v_gene: TRBV18
abundance: NA
j_gene: TRBJ2-3
d_gene: NA
CDR3nt: TGTGCCAGCTCACACAACAGGGCGCCAGATACGCAGTATTTT
CDR3aa: CASSHNRAPDTQYF

v_gene: TRBV18
abundance: NA
j_gene: TRBJ1-3
d_gene: TRBD1
CDR3nt: TGTGCCAGCTCAACTAACCCAGGGGGTGCTGGAAACACCATATATTTT
CDR3aa: CASSTNPGGAGNTIYF

v_gene: TRBV6-6
abundance: NA
j_gene: TRBJ2-7
d_gene: NA
CDR3nt: TGTGCCAGCAGTTCCACGACAGCCCTCTACGAGCAGTACTTC
CDR3aa: CASSSTTALYEQYF

v_gene: TRBV6-6
abundance: NA
j_gene: TRBJ2-1
d_gene: NA
CDR3nt: TGTGCCAGCAGTATCCGGACGGCCAATTCCTACAATGAGCAGTTCTTC
CDR3aa: CASSIRTANSYNEQFF

v_gene: TRBV6-5
abundance: NA
j_gene: TRBJ1-4
d_gene: NA
CDR3nt: TGTGCCAGCATTCCGGGACGGGACGGGTATGAAAAACTGTTTTTT
CDR3aa: CASIPGRDGYEKLFF

v_gene: TRBV12-3/TRBV12-4
abundance: NA
j_gene: TRBJ2-3
d_gene: NA
CDR3nt: TGTGCCAGCAGTTTATGGGGCTCCCCGCAGTATTTT
CDR3aa: CASSLWGSPQYF

v_gene: TRBV18
abundance: NA
j_gene: TRBJ2-1
d_gene: TRBD1
CDR3nt: TGTGCCAGCTCACTTTTGACAGGGGAGGACAATGAGCAGTTCTTC
CDR3aa: CASSLLTGEDNEQFF